These 8 T cell receptor beta chains came from one sample sequenced in a study of CD8 T cells in ankylosing spondylitis. TCRdb ran MiXCR on the 5' RACE reads and lists one entry per CDR3 protein. The data contain around 180,000 distinct CDR3 sequences, under 15% of them singletons. The specimen was blood, either unsorted or a sorted T cell fraction (not recorded which). The receptors derive from a female donor with ankylosing spondylitis or in good health (not recorded which).

This clonotype was found many times. V gene TRBV30 combines with J gene TRBJ1-5; D is unclear. V lost 0 bases and J lost 5, with 5 bases in between. CDR3 length equals 12 residues. Germline CDR1 is GTSNPN and CDR2 is SVGIG (reference sequence). The CDR3 nucleotides are TGTGCCTGGAGTGTCGGAGATCAGCCCCAGCATTTT. Protein: CAWSVGDQPQHF.

This clonotype was seen only a few times. The rearrangement joins TRBV12-3 or TRBV12-4 to TRBJ1-5; D might be TRBD1 (5 bases). The CDR3 runs 16 residues. Trimming took off 3 bases at V and 6 bases at J, with 18 bases between the two ends. The CDR3 sequence is CASSLGGAGGGQPQHF. The CDR3 DNA reads TGTGCCAGCAGTTTGGGCGGGGCAGGCGGGGGTCAGCCCCAGCATTTT.

This clonotype was detected many times. This rearrangement joins TRBV11-2 to TRBJ2-3; TRBD2 agrees at 11 bases. With 3 bases clipped from V and 3 bases from J, the junction kept 11 bases outside the gene matches. This CDR3 has 18 amino acids. CDR1 is SGHAT, CDR2 FQNNGV, per germline. The CDR3, as DNA: TGTGCCAGCAGCTTCCCCACTCTAGCGGGAGGAAGGACAGATACGCAGTATTTT. Translation: CASSFPTLAGGRTDTQYF.

The chain recombines TRBV20-1 with TRBJ1-4; TRBD1 aligns across 9 bases. Trimming cost V 3 bases and J 3 bases; bases outside gene matches: 11. This CDR3 comprises 17 residues. Per the germline V gene, CDR1 is DFQATT and CDR2 is SNEGSKA (reference sequence). The CDR3: CSASGLQGALSNEKLFF. The CDR3 DNA reads TGCAGTGCTAGCGGACTACAGGGGGCTCTTTCTAATGAAAAACTGTTTTTT.

This clonotype was observed a handful of times. The chain employs TRBV5-1 and TRBJ2-5; 14 bases are shared with TRBD2. J gave up 5 bases and V 4 bases, and 4 bases lay outside the gene matches. The CDR3 is 15 residues long. Germline V gives CDR1 SGHRS, CDR2 YFSETQ. CDR3 residues: CASSTGTSGSETQYF. The DNA for the CDR3 is TGCGCCAGCAGCACTGGGACTAGCGGGAGTGAGACCCAGTACTTC.

Points on this clonotype: A much larger clone lies one base from this, so it may be a read error. The rearrangement uses TRBV29-1 and TRBJ1-1; D gene ambiguous. The CDR3 covers 14 residues. Trimming stripped 7 bases from V and 6 bases from J, with 21 bases between. Germline-derived CDR1 and CDR2 are SQVTM and ANQGSEA. CDR3: CSAGTRRGISEAFF. Here the CDR3 DNA reads TGCAGCGCCGGAACGCGTAGAGGGATCTCTGAAGCTTTCTTT.

This clonotype was seen repeatedly, ten times or more. V is TRBV7-9 and J is TRBJ1-4; D gene ambiguous. The germline V and J ends were trimmed by 0 bases and 0 bases, with 8 bases remaining between them. Germline CDR1 and CDR2: SEHNR and FQNEAQ (reference sequence). The CDR3 covers 16 residues. The CDR3 protein is CASSLAIAATNEKLFF. CDR3 sequence (DNA): TGTGCCAGCAGCTTAGCGATAGCCGCAACTAATGAAAAACTGTTTTTT. Using reference TRBV7-9 and TRBJ1-4 for the parts outside the CDR3, the full variable domain is DTGVSQNPRHKITKRGQNVTFRCDPISEHNRLYWYRQTLGQGPEFLTYFQNEAQLEKSRLLSDRFSAERPKGSFSTLEIQRTEQGDSAMYLCASSLAIAATNEKLFFGSGTQLSVL.

This clonotype was recorded at least ten times. This chain joins TRBV28 and TRBJ2-4, with 9 nucleotides matching TRBD1. The germline CDR1 and CDR2 sequences are MDHEN and SYDVKM. Trimming at V came to 6 bases and at J to 6 bases, leaving 12 bases not matched to a gene. This CDR3 region has 16 residues. The CDR3 region is CASSLPTGTGINIQYF. The CDR3 DNA reads as TGTGCCAGCAGCTTACCCACCGGGACAGGGATAAACATTCAGTACTTC.